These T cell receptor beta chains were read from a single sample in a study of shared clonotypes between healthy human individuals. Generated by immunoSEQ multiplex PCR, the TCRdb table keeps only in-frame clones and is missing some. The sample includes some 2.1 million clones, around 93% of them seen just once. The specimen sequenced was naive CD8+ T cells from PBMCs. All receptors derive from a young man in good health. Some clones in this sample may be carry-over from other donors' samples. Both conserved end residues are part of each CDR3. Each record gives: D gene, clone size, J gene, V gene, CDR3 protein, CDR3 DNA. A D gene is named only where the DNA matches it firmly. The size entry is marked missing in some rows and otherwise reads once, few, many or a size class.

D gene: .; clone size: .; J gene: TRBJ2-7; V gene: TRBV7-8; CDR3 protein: CASSLRGTPYEQYF; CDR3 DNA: TGTGCCAGCAGCTTAAGAGGTACCCCCTACGAGCAGTACTTC
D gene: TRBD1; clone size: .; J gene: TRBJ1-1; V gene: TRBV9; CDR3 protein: CASSGQGDEAFF; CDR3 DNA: TGTGCCAGCAGCGGACAGGGGGATGAAGCTTTCTTT
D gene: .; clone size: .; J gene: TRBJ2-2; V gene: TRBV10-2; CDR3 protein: CASKGENTGELFF; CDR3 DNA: TGCGCCAGCAAAGGGGAGAACACCGGGGAGCTGTTTTTT
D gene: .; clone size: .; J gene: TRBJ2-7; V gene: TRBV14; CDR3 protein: CASSHGFYEQYF; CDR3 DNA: TGTGCCAGCAGCCACGGATTCTACGAGCAGTACTTC
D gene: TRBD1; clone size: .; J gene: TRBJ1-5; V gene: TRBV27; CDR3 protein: CASSLSPGTGVNQPQHF; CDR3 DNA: TGTGCCAGCAGTTTATCTCCGGGGACAGGGGTTAATCAGCCCCAGCATTTT
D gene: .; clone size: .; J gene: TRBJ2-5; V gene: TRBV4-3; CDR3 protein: CASSQVPYRTRGDGTQYF; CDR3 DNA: TGCGCCAGCAGCCAAGTCCCCTACAGGACTAGGGGGGATGGGACCCAGTACTTC
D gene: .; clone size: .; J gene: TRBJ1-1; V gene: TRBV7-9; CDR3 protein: CASSHGGYTEAFF; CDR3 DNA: TGTGCCAGCAGCCATGGGGGGTACACTGAAGCTTTCTTT
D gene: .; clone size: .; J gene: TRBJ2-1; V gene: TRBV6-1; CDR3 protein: CASSEGWRGFF; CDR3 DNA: TGTGCCAGCAGTGAAGGTTGGCGGGGGTTCTTC
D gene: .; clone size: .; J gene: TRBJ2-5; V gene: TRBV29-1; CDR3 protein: CSVEASRVGTQYF; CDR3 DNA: TGCAGCGTTGAAGCTTCCCGGGTAGGGACCCAGTACTTC
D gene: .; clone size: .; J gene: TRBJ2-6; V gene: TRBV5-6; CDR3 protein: CASSPEGAGANVLTF; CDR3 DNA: TGTGCCAGCAGCCCGGAAGGGGCTGGGGCCAACGTCCTGACTTTC
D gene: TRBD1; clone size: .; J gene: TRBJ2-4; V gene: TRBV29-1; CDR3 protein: CSVVSWTGLAKNIQYF; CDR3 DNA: TGCAGCGTTGTCAGTTGGACAGGGCTAGCCAAAAACATTCAGTACTTC
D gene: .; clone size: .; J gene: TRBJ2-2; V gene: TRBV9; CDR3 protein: CASSFNLQGTGELFF; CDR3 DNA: TGTGCCAGCAGCTTTAACCTCCAGGGGACCGGGGAGCTGTTTTTT
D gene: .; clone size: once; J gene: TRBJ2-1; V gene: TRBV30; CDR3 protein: CAWSVRGVTHLSYNEQFF; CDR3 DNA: TGTGCCTGGAGTGTACGGGGAGTGACCCATCTATCCTACAATGAGCAGTTCTTC
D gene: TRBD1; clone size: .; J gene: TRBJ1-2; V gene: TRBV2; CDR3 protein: CASRGTGTSGYGYTF; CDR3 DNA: TGTGCCAGCAGGGGGACAGGGACCTCGGGGTATGGCTACACCTTC
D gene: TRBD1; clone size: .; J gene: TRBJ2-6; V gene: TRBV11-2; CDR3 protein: CASSLRGDRVLTF; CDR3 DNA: TGTGCCAGCAGCCTAAGGGGGGACAGGGTCCTGACTTTC
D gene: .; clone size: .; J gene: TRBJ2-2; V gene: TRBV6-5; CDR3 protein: CASSYSMGENTGELFF; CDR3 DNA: TGTGCCAGCAGTTACTCGATGGGGGAAAACACCGGGGAGCTGTTTTTT
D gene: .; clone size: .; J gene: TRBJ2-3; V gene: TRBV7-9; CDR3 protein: CASSLDRTDTQYF; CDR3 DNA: TGTGCCAGCAGCTTAGACCGCACAGATACGCAGTATTTT
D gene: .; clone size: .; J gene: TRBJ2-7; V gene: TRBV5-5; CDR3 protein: CASSPGTHYEQYF; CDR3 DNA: TGTGCCAGCAGCCCCGGGACACACTACGAGCAGTACTTC
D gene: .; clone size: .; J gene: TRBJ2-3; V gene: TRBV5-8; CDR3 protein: CASSLEGRRTDTQYF; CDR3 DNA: TGTGCCAGCAGCTTGGAAGGGAGAAGGACAGATACGCAGTATTTT
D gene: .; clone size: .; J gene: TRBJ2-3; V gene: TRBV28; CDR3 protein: CASSQLGSTDTQYF; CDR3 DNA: TGTGCCAGCAGTCAATTGGGTAGCACAGATACGCAGTATTTT
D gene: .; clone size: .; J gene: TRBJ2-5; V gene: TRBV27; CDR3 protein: CASSLQRGGETQYF; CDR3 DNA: TGTGCCAGCAGTTTACAAAGGGGTGGGGAGACCCAGTACTTC
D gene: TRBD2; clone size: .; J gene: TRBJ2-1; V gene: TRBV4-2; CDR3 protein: CASSPQTSGPYNEQFF; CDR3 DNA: TGTGCCAGCAGCCCACAGACTAGCGGTCCCTACAATGAGCAGTTCTTC
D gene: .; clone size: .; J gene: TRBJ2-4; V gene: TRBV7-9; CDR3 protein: CASSLTEAKNIQYF; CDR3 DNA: TGTGCCAGCAGCTTAACGGAGGCCAAAAACATTCAGTACTTC
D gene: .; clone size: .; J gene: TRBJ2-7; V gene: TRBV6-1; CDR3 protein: CASTLKLHEQYF; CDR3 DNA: TGTGCCAGTACCCTGAAGCTCCACGAGCAGTACTTC
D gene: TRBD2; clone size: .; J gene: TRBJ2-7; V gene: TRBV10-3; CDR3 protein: CAIRDRSAPIAGAPYEQYF; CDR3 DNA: TGTGCCATCAGGGACAGATCAGCACCCATAGCGGGAGCCCCCTACGAGCAGTACTTC
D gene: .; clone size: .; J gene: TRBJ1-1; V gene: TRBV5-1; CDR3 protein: CASSLGDTKPLNTEAFF; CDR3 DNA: TGCGCCAGCAGCTTGGGGGACACCAAGCCCTTAAACACTGAAGCTTTCTTT
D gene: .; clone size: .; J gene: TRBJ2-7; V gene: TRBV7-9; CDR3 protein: CASDQWGEQYF; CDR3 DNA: TGTGCCAGCGATCAATGGGGTGAGCAGTACTTC
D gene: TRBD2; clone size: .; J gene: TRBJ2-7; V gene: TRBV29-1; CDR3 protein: CSVRSSGAFYEQYF; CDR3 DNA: TGCAGCGTCCGCTCGAGCGGGGCATTCTACGAGCAGTACTTC
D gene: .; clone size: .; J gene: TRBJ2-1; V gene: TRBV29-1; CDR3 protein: CSVEIEDTSYNEQFF; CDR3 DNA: TGCAGCGTTGAAATAGAGGACACCTCGTACAATGAGCAGTTCTTC
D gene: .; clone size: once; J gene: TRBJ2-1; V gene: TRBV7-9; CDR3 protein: CASSLAPPGLINEQFF; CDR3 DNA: TGTGCCAGCAGCTTAGCGCCTCCCGGACTGATAAATGAGCAGTTCTTC
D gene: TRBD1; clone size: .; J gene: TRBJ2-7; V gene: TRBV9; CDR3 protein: CASSVGYRGAYEQYF; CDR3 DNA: TGTGCCAGCAGCGTAGGGTACAGGGGCGCCTACGAGCAGTACTTC
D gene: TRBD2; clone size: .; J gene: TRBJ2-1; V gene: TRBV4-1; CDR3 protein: CASSQDGAGAYNEQFF; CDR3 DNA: TGCGCCAGCAGCCAAGATGGGGCGGGAGCCTACAATGAGCAGTTCTTC
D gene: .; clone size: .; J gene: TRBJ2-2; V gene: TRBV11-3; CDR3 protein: CASSSGLNTGELFF; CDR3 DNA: TGTGCCAGCAGCTCGGGACTTAACACCGGGGAGCTGTTTTTT
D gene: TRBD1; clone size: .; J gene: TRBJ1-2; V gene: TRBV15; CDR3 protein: CATSPRTGNRLVYGYTF; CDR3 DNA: TGTGCCACCAGCCCAAGGACAGGGAACCGGCTCGTCTATGGCTACACCTTC
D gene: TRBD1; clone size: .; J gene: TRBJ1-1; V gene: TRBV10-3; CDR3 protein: CAISESTGKAEAFF; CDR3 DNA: TGTGCCATCAGTGAGTCGACAGGGAAGGCTGAAGCTTTCTTT
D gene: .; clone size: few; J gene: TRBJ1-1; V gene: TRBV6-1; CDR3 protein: CASRSDWKDTEAFF; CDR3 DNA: TGTGCCAGCAGGTCGGATTGGAAGGACACTGAAGCTTTCTTT
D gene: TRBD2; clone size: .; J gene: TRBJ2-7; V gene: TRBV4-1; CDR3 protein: CASSLAPSGRAPNEQYF; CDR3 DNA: TGCGCCAGCAGTTTAGCCCCTAGCGGGAGGGCCCCTAACGAGCAGTACTTC
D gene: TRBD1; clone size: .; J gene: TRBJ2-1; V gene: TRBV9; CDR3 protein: CASSVVGGKAYNEQFF; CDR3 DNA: TGTGCCAGCAGCGTAGTAGGGGGCAAAGCCTACAATGAGCAGTTCTTC
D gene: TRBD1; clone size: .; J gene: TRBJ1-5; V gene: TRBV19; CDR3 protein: CASSPQDRTSNQPQHF; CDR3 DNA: TGTGCCAGTAGTCCCCAGGACAGGACCAGCAATCAGCCCCAGCATTTT
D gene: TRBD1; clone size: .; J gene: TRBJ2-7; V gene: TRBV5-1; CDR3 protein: CASSLEGGKYYEQYF; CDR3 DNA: TGCGCCAGCAGCTTGGAAGGGGGCAAGTACTACGAGCAGTACTTC
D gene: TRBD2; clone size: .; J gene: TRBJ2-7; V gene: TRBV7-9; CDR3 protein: CASSLIAGGWYEQYF; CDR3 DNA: TGTGCCAGCAGCTTAATAGCGGGAGGATGGTACGAGCAGTACTTC
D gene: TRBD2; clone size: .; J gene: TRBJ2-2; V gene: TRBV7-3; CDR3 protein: CASSSTSGEIKGAPGELFF; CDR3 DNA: TGTGCCAGCAGCTCGACTAGCGGAGAAATAAAGGGAGCCCCCGGGGAGCTGTTTTTT
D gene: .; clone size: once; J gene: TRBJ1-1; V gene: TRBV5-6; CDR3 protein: CASSLGTANTEAFF; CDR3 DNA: TGTGCCAGCAGCTTGGGGACAGCGAATACTGAAGCTTTCTTT
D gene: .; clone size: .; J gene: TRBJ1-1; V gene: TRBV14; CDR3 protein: CASSQEGTEAFF; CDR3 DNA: TGTGCCAGCAGCCAAGAGGGCACTGAAGCTTTCTTT
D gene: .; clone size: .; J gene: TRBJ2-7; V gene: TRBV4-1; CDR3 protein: CASSQDDLAYEQYF; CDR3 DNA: TGCGCCAGCAGCCAAGATGACCTCGCCTACGAGCAGTACTTC
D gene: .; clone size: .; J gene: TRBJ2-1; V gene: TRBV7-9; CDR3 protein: CASSTPGEYEQFF; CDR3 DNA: TGTGCCAGCAGCACCCCAGGGGAATATGAGCAGTTCTTC
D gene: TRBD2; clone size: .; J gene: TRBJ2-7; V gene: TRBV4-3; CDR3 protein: CASSQELGGGEQYF; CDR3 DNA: TGCGCCAGCAGCCAAGAGCTGGGGGGGGGCGAGCAGTACTTC
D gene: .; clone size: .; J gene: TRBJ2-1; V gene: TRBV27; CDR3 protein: CASSQEGGRPEYEFF; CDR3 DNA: TGTGCCAGCAGTCAGGAGGGGGGACGCCCAGAATATGAGTTCTTC
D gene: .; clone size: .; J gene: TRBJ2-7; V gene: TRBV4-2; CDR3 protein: CASADGLGSYEQYF; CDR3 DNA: TGTGCCAGCGCAGACGGACTCGGCTCCTACGAGCAGTACTTC
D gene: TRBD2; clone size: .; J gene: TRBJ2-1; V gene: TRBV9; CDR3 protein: CASSASSGAIINEQFF; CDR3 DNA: TGTGCCAGCAGCGCCTCTAGCGGGGCAATCATCAATGAGCAGTTCTTC
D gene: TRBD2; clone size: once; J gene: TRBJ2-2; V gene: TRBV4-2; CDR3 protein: CASSQDILAGVEDTNTGELFF; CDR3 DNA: TGTGCCAGCAGCCAAGACATACTAGCGGGAGTAGAAGATACTAACACCGGGGAGCTGTTTTTT
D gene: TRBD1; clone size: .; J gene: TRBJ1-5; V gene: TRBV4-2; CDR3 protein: CASSQAVYRTGRNQPQHF; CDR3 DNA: TGTGCCAGCAGCCAAGCGGTATACCGGACAGGGCGCAATCAGCCCCAGCATTTT
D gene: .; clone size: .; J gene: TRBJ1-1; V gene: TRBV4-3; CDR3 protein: CASSQDIGSMNTEAFF; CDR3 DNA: TGCGCCAGCAGCCAAGATATTGGCAGCATGAACACTGAAGCTTTCTTT
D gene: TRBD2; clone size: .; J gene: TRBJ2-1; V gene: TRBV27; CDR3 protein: CASSLWVAGGWEQFF; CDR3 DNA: TGTGCCAGCAGTTTATGGGTAGCGGGAGGTTGGGAGCAGTTCTTC
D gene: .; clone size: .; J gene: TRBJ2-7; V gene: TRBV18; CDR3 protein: CASSQGDGYEQYF; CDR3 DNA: TGTGCCAGCTCACAAGGGGACGGCTACGAGCAGTACTTC
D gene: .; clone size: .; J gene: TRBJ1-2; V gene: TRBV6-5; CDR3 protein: CASSYSHGANYGYTF; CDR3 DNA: TGTGCCAGCAGTTACTCCCACGGAGCTAACTATGGCTACACCTTC
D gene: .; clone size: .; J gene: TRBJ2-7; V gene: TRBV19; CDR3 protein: CASSEQGYSYEQYF; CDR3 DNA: TGTGCCAGTAGTGAACAGGGATACTCCTACGAGCAGTACTTC
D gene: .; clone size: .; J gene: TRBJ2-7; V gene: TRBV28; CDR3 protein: CASSPESVNEQYF; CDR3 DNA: TGTGCCAGCAGTCCCGAATCCGTCAACGAGCAGTACTTC